The T cell receptor beta chain under discussion was sequenced for a study of T cell repertoires in cytomegalovirus infection. Study-wide context: CMV infection and matching HLA type were both indicated by public TCR beta signatures.

Study-wide results and limits: Dominating the ex vivo response were TCR beta clonotypes that were CMV-specific and HLA-C-restricted.

As for this clonotype: Its matching antigen is unknown.

V dropped 5 bases and J dropped 2 bases, with 14 bases sitting between them. The germline V gene has CDR1 DFQATT and CDR2 SNEGSKA (reference sequence). This CDR3 spans 14 amino acids. From the reads, TCRdb called clonotypes with MiXCR, one entry per CDR3 protein. The table records approximately 250,000 distinct CDR3 sequences, roughly 23% of them present only once. The sequencing input was CD8+ T cells from PBMCs. The rearrangement joins TRBV20-1 to TRBJ2-3; a possible D gene is TRBD2 (6 bases). This TCR was sampled from a human donor in good health (CMV status not recorded). Some clones in this sample may be carry-over from other donors' samples. In DNA, the CDR3 is TGCAGTGCTGGGAGACTAGTAACCACAGATACGCAGTATTTT. Residues: CSAGRLVTTDTQYF.